This T cell receptor (beta chain) was captured by sequencing in a study of graft-versus-host responses after intestinal transplantation. About the research overall: Tacrolimus and steroids were given for two to three years to all recipients after anti-thymocyte globulin induction. Study observations and caveats: Some patients had graft-donor T cell macrochimerism. In their allografts, the ratios of graft-versus-host to host-versus-graft T cell clones were high. Among recipient marrow samples, GvH clones were found; some appeared first in ileum or blood. Peak circulating GvH clone levels were associated with early post-transplant HvG declines.

Assay: immunoSEQ multiplex PCR; the TCRdb copy retains only in-frame clones and omits some. The sample lists 15,000 to 20,000 clones; about 38% were seen once. CDR1 and CDR2 from the germline V gene are MNHEY and SMNVEV (reference sequence). V was cut by 6 bases and J by 1 base, with 19 bases left in between. The CDR3 sequence is 16 residues long. The culture paired approximately 200,000 irradiated violet-dye-labeled stimulators with approximately 200,000 CFSE-labeled responders. The genes are TRBV27 and TRBJ2-7, with D possibly being TRBD1 (5 bases). Sequenced material: alloreactive CD8+ T cells from a mixed lymphocyte reaction culture, taken before intestinal transplant. Subset defined: CFSE-low proliferating T cells sorted from approximately six-day pre-transplant mixed lymphocyte reaction (GvH or HvG direction). The clonotype comes from a human patient who received an intestinal transplant. The CDR3 nucleotides read TGTGCCAGCAGATCCAGAAGGTGGGGCAAGTCCTACGAGCAGTACTTC. It translates to CASRSRRWGKSYEQYF.